One sample yielded the 26 T cell receptor beta chains listed below, sequenced in a study of identical twins (dated by TCRdb to 2016 to 2018). Library method: 5' RACE. Instrument used: Illumina HiSeq 2000. TCRdb reran the public reads through fastp at Q25 and MiXCR, keeping productive beta chains. Records with the same CDR3 protein are collapsed into one entry carrying the most frequent genes and DNA. This sample holds 350,000 to 500,000 distinct CDR3 sequences; approximately 18% were observed only once. The ten largest account for roughly 12% of the sample. Material for sequencing was naive T cells sorted from blood. This sample's cell subset or site label indicates: cells isolated with a human naive T-cell isolation kit. The receptors here all came from a man in his fifties in good health.

The gene calls are TRBV7-2 and TRBJ1-2; tentatively, D is TRBD1 (5 bases). The CDR3 has 14 residues. The V gene's germline CDR1 is SGHTA and CDR2 FQGNSA. The V end lost 5 bases, the J end lost 4 bases, and 14 bases lay between the germline ends. In nucleotides, the CDR3 is TGTGCCAGCAGCCCACGGGGGGATCTCTATGGCTACACCTTC. Encoded protein: CASSPRGDLYGYTF.

This clonotype was picked up a small number of times. V and J are TRBV27 and TRBJ2-1, with 12 positions matching TRBD2. The CDR3 has 16 amino acids. Trimming cost V 4 bases and J 0 bases; bases outside gene matches: 1. CDR1 and CDR2 from the germline V gene are MNHEY and SMNVEV (reference sequence). CDR3 region: CASSWTSGTSYNEQFF. DNA for the CDR3: TGTGCCAGCAGTTGGACTAGCGGGACCTCCTACAATGAGCAGTTCTTC.

This chain links TRBV18 with TRBJ2-5, with 9 nucleotides matching TRBD1. Germline values: CDR1 KGHSH, CDR2 LQKENI. With V trimmed by 4 bases and J by 2 bases, 5 bases remained unmatched. The CDR3 totals 15 residues. As DNA, the CDR3 is TGTGCCAGCTCACAGGACAGGGGCTATCAAGAGACCCAGTACTTC. Its translation: CASSQDRGYQETQYF.

This chain links TRBV27 with TRBJ2-7; perhaps D is TRBD1 or TRBD2 (5 bases each). This CDR3 contains 13 residues. CDR1 is MNHEY and CDR2 is SMNVEV in the germline V gene (reference sequence). The ends were cut back, 5 bases at V and 3 bases at J, with 11 bases in the middle. CDR3 loop: CASSPGRNYEQYF. The CDR3 DNA reads as TGTGCCAGCAGTCCGGGACGGAACTACGAGCAGTACTTC.

This chain joins TRBV5-1 and TRBJ1-2; TRBD1 matches 8 bases. CDR3 length: 16 amino acids. Germline CDR1 is SGHRS and CDR2 is YFSETQ. J lost 4 bases, V lost 0 bases, and 8 bases had no gene match. The CDR3 region has the DNA TGCGCCAGCAGCTTGGCCACGGCGACAGGGGCCTATGGCTACACCTTC. Translation: CASSLATATGAYGYTF.

The gene calls are TRBV12-3 or TRBV12-4 and TRBJ1-6, with D perhaps matching TRBD1 (5 bases). Trimming removed 7 bases at V and 5 bases at J, with 15 bases between. The CDR3 totals 15 residues. In DNA form, the CDR3 reads TGTGCCAGCACTGACGACAGAATCGATAATTCACCCCTCCACTTT. Translation: CASTDDRIDNSPLHF.

This clonotype was seen only a few times. This chain joins TRBV11-2 and TRBJ2-7, with a weak D call TRBD1 (6 bases). Germline V lookup: CDR1 SGHAT, CDR2 FQNNGV. The length of the CDR3 is 15 residues. Trimming removed 10 bases from V and 0 bases from J, with 19 bases in between. The CDR3 here is CAIPASGTPSYEQYF. In nucleotides, the CDR3 is TGTGCCATCCCAGCCTCTGGGACACCCTCCTACGAGCAGTACTTC.

This chain joins TRBV6-1 and TRBJ2-5; D may match TRBD1 or TRBD2 (5 bases each). Germline CDR1 reads MNHNS; CDR2 reads SASEGT. Trimming left V 8 bases short and J 6 bases short, with 19 bases between. There are 14 residues in the CDR3. This chain's CDR3 is CASRRGSLGKTQYF. The CDR3 nucleotides read TGTGCCAGCCGACGGGGCAGCCTAGGGAAGACCCAGTACTTC.

Only a few counts were recorded for this clonotype. The chain carries TRBV12-3 or TRBV12-4 and TRBJ1-5; TRBD1 agrees at 7 bases. The CDR3 totals 15 residues. The V gene end was trimmed by 2 bases and the J gene end by 6 bases; junction bases not matched to a gene: 7. Written as DNA, the CDR3 is TGTGCCAGCAGTTTAAGAGGGGGCGGGAGTCAGCCCCAGCATTTT. Its protein is CASSLRGGGSQPQHF.

This sequence joins TRBV6-1 and TRBJ2-1; TRBD2 might be the D (6 bases). Trimming took 8 bases from V and 4 from J, leaving 18 bases between them. Germline V lookup: CDR1 MNHNS, CDR2 SASEGT. The CDR3 is 15 amino acids. CDR3 in amino acids: CASGPRDLSYNEQFF. In nucleotides, the CDR3 is TGTGCCAGCGGACCTAGGGACTTGTCTTACAATGAGCAGTTCTTC.

The chain has TRBV7-9 and TRBJ1-2; the match to TRBD1 covers 8 bases. Per the germline V gene, CDR1 is SEHNR and CDR2 is FQNEAQ (reference sequence). The length of the CDR3 is 14 residues. Losses at the gene ends were 5 bases for V and 6 bases for J; bases not matched to a gene: 8. The CDR3 is CASSDRGGRDGYTF. DNA for the CDR3: TGTGCCAGCAGCGACAGGGGTGGGAGGGATGGCTACACCTTC.

This clonotype was seen repeatedly, ten times or more. The V and J genes are TRBV7-6 and TRBJ2-3, with 10 bases that match TRBD2. V shed 5 bases and J 4 bases; nucleotides not matched to a gene: 9. CDR1 and CDR2 (germline): SGHVS, FNYEAQ. The CDR3 consists of 16 residues. CDR3 coding DNA: TGTGCCAGCAGCCCCAAGCGGGGGGGGTTAGCAGATACGCAGTATTTT. Protein: CASSPKRGGLADTQYF.

This clonotype was recorded a few times. The junction departs from the called germline gene at one end, perhaps through a read error. The chain combines TRBV20-1 with TRBJ2-5; D is unresolved. Germline CDR1 reads DFQATT; CDR2 reads SNEGSKA (reference sequence). CDR3 length: 12 residues. Here the CDR3 reads CSARDDRETQYF. The CDR3 region has the DNA TGCAGTGCCAGAGATGACCGAGAGACCCAGTACTTC.

This clonotype has a handful of counts. The V and J genes are TRBV10-2 and TRBJ2-5; 7 bases agree with TRBD2. The trim removed 3 bases at V and 3 bases at J, leaving 4 bases unmatched. The CDR3 totals 14 residues. Looked up from germline, CDR1 is WSHSY and CDR2 is SAAADI. CDR3 residues: CASSDQAGEETQYF. CDR3 sequence (DNA): TGCGCCAGCAGTGATCAGGCGGGAGAAGAGACCCAGTACTTC.

This clonotype was seen a single time. This could be a read error, since a much larger clone is one nucleotide away. This chain uses TRBV5-6 with TRBJ1-5; the match to TRBD1 covers 11 bases. The CDR3 contains 15 residues. Looked up from germline, CDR1 is SGHDT and CDR2 is YYEEEE. J was trimmed by 6 bases and V by 3 bases; bases with no gene match: 5. Here the CDR3 reads CASSCGTGGAQPQHF. The CDR3 DNA sequence: TGTGCCAGCAGCTGTGGGACAGGGGGAGCTCAGCCCCAGCATTTT.

This chain connects TRBV7-9 to TRBJ2-2; no firm D call. Germline V gene lookup returns CDR1 SEHNR and CDR2 FQNEAQ (reference sequence). V lost 4 bases and J lost 7, with 10 bases in between. The CDR3 totals 13 residues. CDR3 amino acids: CASSSLRGGELFF. The CDR3 DNA reads as TGTGCCAGCAGCTCCCTTAGAGGCGGGGAGCTGTTTTTT.

This clonotype was seen at least ten times. The genes are TRBV6-2 or TRBV6-3 and TRBJ2-6, with D hard to call. With 2 bases removed from V and 0 bases from J, the gap between germline ends came to 5 bases. The CDR3 is 15 residues long. Germline V gene data show CDR1 as MNHEY and CDR2 as SVGEGT. The CDR3 bases are TGTGCCAGCAGTTACGACTTCTCTGGGGCCAACGTCCTGACTTTC. Residues: CASSYDFSGANVLTF.

This chain connects TRBV12-3 or TRBV12-4 to TRBJ2-7; D not certain. CDR3 length: 14 amino acids. Trimming cost V 3 bases and J 2 bases, with 11 bases left between them. CDR3 DNA sequence: TGTGCCAGCAGTTTCCAGGACGGACCCTACGAGCAGTACTTC. It translates to CASSFQDGPYEQYF.

The rearrangement links TRBV18 to TRBJ2-7; D possibly uses TRBD1 or TRBD2 (6 bases each). CDR1 is KGHSH, CDR2 LQKENI, per germline. The CDR3 extends over 16 amino acids. Trimming left V 2 bases short and J 1 base short, with 15 bases between. CDR3 amino acids: CASSPATGATSYEQYF. The CDR3 DNA reads TGTGCCAGCTCACCAGCCACGGGGGCCACTTCCTACGAGCAGTACTTC.

V is TRBV3-1 and J is TRBJ2-3; D perhaps matches TRBD2 (5 bases). CDR1 is LGHDT, CDR2 YNNKEL, per germline (reference sequence). The CDR3 runs 12 residues. The V gene lost 3 bases and the J gene lost 7 bases, with 8 bases spanning the gap. CDR3 region: CASSQTGNTQYF. The CDR3 DNA follows: TGTGCCAGCAGCCAGACCGGGAATACGCAGTATTTT.

A few counts support this clonotype. The V gene is TRBV19, the J gene TRBJ2-3; 10 nucleotides match TRBD2. CDR3 length: 16 amino acids. Per germline, CDR1 LNHDA and CDR2 SQIVND (reference sequence). V lost 6 bases, J lost 10 bases, and 16 bases stayed unmatched. In DNA, the CDR3 is TGTGCCAGTAGCTACACCTGGACTAGCGGCTCCATGTCGCAGTATTTT. This encodes CASSYTWTSGSMSQYF.

This clonotype was detected only a few times. The J gene is TRBJ2-2, the V gene TRBV6-1, with 8 bases lining up with TRBD1. V trimming: 7 bases; J trimming: 0 bases; junction bases outside the gene matches: 4. The germline V gene has CDR1 MNHNS and CDR2 SASEGT. The CDR3 sequence is 15 residues long. The CDR3: CASTGGRSNTGELFF. The CDR3 nucleotides read TGTGCCAGCACAGGGGGCCGATCGAACACCGGGGAGCTGTTTTTT.

The chain is built from TRBV6-2 or TRBV6-3 and TRBJ2-7; possibly TRBD1 or TRBD2 for D (6 bases each). The germline gives CDR1 MNHEY, CDR2 SVGEGT. The length of the CDR3 is 16 residues. V was pared by 6 bases and J by 1 base, with 19 bases between. The DNA of the CDR3 is TGTGCCAGCAGCCCGACCCGGGGGCACATTTCCTACGAGCAGTACTTC. As protein: CASSPTRGHISYEQYF.

J is TRBJ2-7 and V is TRBV4-2; 10 bases align to TRBD1. After removal of 1 base from V and 5 bases from J, the junction contained 11 bases not matched to a gene. This CDR3 is 17 amino acids long. Germline values: CDR1 LGHNA, CDR2 YNFKEQ. The CDR3 nucleotides read TGTGCCAGCAGCCAAGTGGGGTCGGGACAGGGGTTCAACGAGCAGTACTTC. This sequence encodes CASSQVGSGQGFNEQYF.

There are a few counts of this clonotype. CDR3: CASSEDPGRGETQYF. The CDR3 nucleotides read TGTGCCAGCAGTGAAGACCCCGGTAGGGGAGAGACCCAGTACTTC. V and J are TRBV2 and TRBJ2-5, with D tentatively TRBD1 (5 bases). Germline V gives CDR1 SNHLY, CDR2 FYNNEI. Trimming removed 1 base from V and 4 bases from J, with 13 bases in between. The CDR3 spans 15 residues.

This clonotype was detected many times. The chain joins TRBV20-1 to TRBJ2-7; perhaps D is TRBD1 or TRBD2 (5 bases each). The CDR3 sequence is 14 residues long. V dropped 6 bases and J dropped 6 bases, with 21 bases sitting between them. The germline V gene has CDR1 DFQATT and CDR2 SNEGSKA (reference sequence). CDR3 sequence: CSAPGRVGPSEQYF. As DNA, the CDR3 is TGCAGTGCCCCCGGGCGGGTGGGGCCGTCCGAGCAGTACTTC.